This T cell receptor beta chain appears in the sequencing data of a study of graft-versus-host responses after intestinal transplantation. At the level of the study: Each recipient received anti-thymocyte globulin induction, then tacrolimus and steroids for approximately 3 years.

This table comes from immunoSEQ multiplex PCR, and its TCRdb copy is limited to in-frame clones, with some not included. The sample has more than 85,000 clones; roughly 85% are singletons. A note on this clone: The antigen is undetermined.

The V segment lost 3 bases and the J segment 7 bases; nucleotides outside the gene matches: 9. This CDR3 region has 15 residues. CDR1 and CDR2 (germline): ENHRY, SYGVKD. The clonotype comes from a human donor who received an intestinal transplant. The sample here was unstimulated CD4+ T cells sorted from spleen or lymph node cells, taken before intestinal transplant. V and J are TRBV10-3 and TRBJ2-1, with 7 bases matching TRBD1. For the CDR3, the DNA is TGTGCCATCAGTGACCCTCGTACAGGGGTGAATGAGCAGTTCTTC. Its translation: CAISDPRTGVNEQFF.